The 30 T cell receptor beta chains below were found in one sample sequenced in a study of blood T cell repertoires in COVID-19. Profiled with immunoSEQ multiplex PCR; TCRdb holds only in-frame clones, not every one. The sample gives fewer than 90,000 clones, roughly nine tenths of which show up once; approximately 17% is in the top ten. Sequences were obtained from peripheral blood. The receptors derive from a man older than 75 in a cohort sampled during active COVID-19.

The rearrangement uses TRBV6-6 and TRBJ1-2; D unresolved. The CDR3 has 10 amino acids. The germline V gene encodes CDR1 MNHNY and CDR2 SVGAGI (reference sequence). The V end lost 10 bases, the J end lost 8 bases, and 11 bases lay between the germline ends. Written as DNA, the CDR3 is TGTGCCATCTCTCCTTTGGGCTACACCTTC. Its protein is CAISPLGYTF.

The V call is TRBV7-7, the J call TRBJ2-2; 7 nucleotides line up with TRBD2. The CDR3 extends over 16 amino acids. Germline CDR1 reads SSHAT; CDR2 reads FNYEAQ (reference sequence). V lost 4 bases to trimming and J lost 6 bases; unmatched junction nucleotides: 11. This chain's CDR3 is CASSSTSGLPPGELFF. In DNA form, the CDR3 reads TGTGCCAGCAGCTCAACCTCGGGACTACCTCCCGGGGAGCTGTTTTTT.

V is TRBV18 and J is TRBJ1-1; 7 nucleotides align to TRBD1. From germline, CDR1 is KGHSH and CDR2 LQKENI. V lost 8 bases to trimming and J lost 5 bases; unmatched junction nucleotides: 14. This CDR3 has 15 residues. CDR3 DNA sequence: TGTGCCAGCACCAGAGAAGGGGGCGCAGGAACTGAAGCTTTCTTT. It codes for CASTREGGAGTEAFF.

V is TRBV20-1 and J is TRBJ1-2, with a weak D call TRBD1 (5 bases). The CDR3 contains 14 residues. CDR1 DFQATT and CDR2 SNEGSKA come from the germline V gene (reference sequence). V lost 3 bases to trimming and J lost 0 bases, with 11 bases between them. The CDR3 here is CSASLGVANYGYTF. CDR3 DNA sequence: TGCAGTGCTAGTTTAGGGGTAGCTAACTATGGCTACACCTTC.

This chain links TRBV7-2 with TRBJ1-1; TRBD1 matches 7 bases. Germline CDR1 reads SGHTA; CDR2 reads FQGNSA. The V and J ends lost 5 bases and 10 bases, in that order; junction bases with no gene match: 13. The CDR3 length is 14 residues. CDR3 in DNA: TGTGCCAGCAGCCCAACGCGGCCACAGGGGCCAGCTTTCTTT. It encodes CASSPTRPQGPAFF.

V usage is TRBV5-6 and J usage is TRBJ1-1; D perhaps matches TRBD1 (5 bases). The germline V gene has CDR1 SGHDT and CDR2 YYEEEE. This CDR3 spans 14 amino acids. V lost 1 base, J lost 11 bases, and 18 bases lay in between. The CDR3 bases are TGTGCCAGCAGCTTGAGGTTCGGGGGGTCTTGGGCTTTCTTT. It codes for CASSLRFGGSWAFF.

This clone appeared once. The chain uses TRBV2 and TRBJ1-3; possible D gene TRBD1, 6 bases. CDR1 SNHLY and CDR2 FYNNEI come from the germline V gene. Trimming removed 2 bases from V and 4 bases from J, with 15 bases in between. CDR3 length equals 16 residues. This CDR3 is CASSENEGGSGNTIYF. CDR3 nucleotides: TGTGCCAGCAGTGAAAACGAAGGGGGATCGGGAAACACCATATATTTT.

This rearrangement joins TRBV27 to TRBJ2-2; 10 bases agree with TRBD2. This CDR3 spans 18 amino acids. The J segment lost 4 bases and the V segment lost 2 bases, leaving 10 bases of the junction unmatched. Germline V gives CDR1 MNHEY, CDR2 SMNVEV (reference sequence). Written as DNA, the CDR3 is TGTGCCAGCAGTTTAAAAGCGGGGGGGCCCTGGGGCACCGGGGAGCTGTTTTTT. It is translated as CASSLKAGGPWGTGELFF.

V is TRBV4-3 and J is TRBJ2-3, with 11 bases matching TRBD1. V was pared by 1 base and J by 4 bases, with 7 bases of the junction left unmatched. CDR3 length equals 17 residues. Germline loops: CDR1 LGHNA, CDR2 YSLEER. The DNA for the CDR3 is TGCGCCAGCAGCCAAGCCTCGGGACAGGGGGTTTCAGATACGCAGTATTTT. This gives the protein CASSQASGQGVSDTQYF.

V gene TRBV2 combines with J gene TRBJ1-1; D is possibly TRBD1 (6 bases). The CDR3 totals 13 residues. V lost 1 base and J 4 bases, leaving 7 bases between the germline ends. Germline CDR1 reads SNHLY; CDR2 reads FYNNEI. CDR3 loop: CASSEEQGTEAFF. For the CDR3, the DNA is TGTGCCAGCAGTGAAGAACAGGGCACTGAAGCTTTCTTT.

The chain carries TRBV7-2 and TRBJ1-2; D is possibly TRBD1 (5 bases). Trimming shortened V by 4 bases and J by 2 bases, and 11 bases separated the two germline ends. CDR3 size: 14 residues. Germline V gene data show CDR1 as SGHTA and CDR2 as FQGNSA. CDR3 sequence (DNA): TGTGCCAGCAGCTGGGGGAGGCAGAACTATGGCTACACCTTC. Translation gives CASSWGRQNYGYTF.

J is TRBJ2-2 and V is TRBV24-1; 11 bases match TRBD1. The CDR3 contains 16 residues. The germline CDR1 and CDR2 sequences are KGHDR and SFDVKD. Trimming took 3 bases from V and 7 from J; bases not matched to a gene: 6. DNA for the CDR3: TGTGCCACCAGTGATGCCGGACAGGGGGCCAGCGGGGAGCTGTTTTTT. Translation: CATSDAGQGASGELFF.

The gene calls are TRBV9 and TRBJ2-4; 9 nucleotides agree with TRBD1. CDR3 size: 15 residues. Trimming at V came to 6 bases and at J to 0 bases, leaving 4 bases not matched to a gene. Germline assignment: CDR1 SGDLS and CDR2 YYNGEE. For the CDR3, the DNA is TGTGCCAGCAAGACAGGGGGTCTAGCCAAAAACATTCAGTACTTC. It is translated as CASKTGGLAKNIQYF. The whole variable domain, filled in from reference TRBV9 and TRBJ2-4, reads DSGVTQTPKHLITATGQRVTLRCSPRSGDLSVYWYQQSLDQGLQFLIQYYNGEERAKGNILERFSAQQFPDLHSELNLSSLELGDSALYFCASKTGGLAKNIQYFGAGTRLSVL.

The chain combines TRBV7-3 with TRBJ2-5, with D possibly matching TRBD1 (5 bases). Trimming took 4 bases from V and 2 from J, leaving 8 bases between them. CDR1 is SGHTA and CDR2 is FQGTGA in the germline V gene. The CDR3 length is 13 residues. DNA for the CDR3: TGTGCCAGCAGCTCTCAGGGACAAGAGACCCAGTACTTC. Amino acids: CASSSQGQETQYF.

The gene calls are TRBV15 and TRBJ1-2; 8 nucleotides align to TRBD1. CDR3 length equals 15 residues. Germline CDR1 reads LNHNV; CDR2 reads YYDKDF (reference sequence). V lost 5 bases to trimming and J lost 5 bases; unmatched junction nucleotides: 10. In DNA, the CDR3 is TGTGCCACCAGCCCCACGCAGGGGGCGCGGTATGGCTACACCTTC. Encoded protein: CATSPTQGARYGYTF.

The rearrangement uses TRBV15 and TRBJ1-6; D is unresolved. This CDR3 contains 14 residues. Germline CDR1 is LNHNV and CDR2 is YYDKDF (reference sequence). The V and J ends lost 0 bases and 8 bases respectively, with 8 bases between them. The CDR3 sequence: CATSRDLADSPLHF. CDR3 in DNA: TGTGCCACCAGCAGAGATTTGGCTGATTCACCCCTCCACTTT.

The chain joins TRBV29-1 to TRBJ2-5; a weak D match, TRBD1 (5 bases). The CDR3 contains 12 residues. CDR1 SQVTM and CDR2 ANQGSEA come from the germline V gene. With 5 bases removed from V and 1 base from J, the gap between germline ends came to 8 bases. CDR3 coding DNA: TGCAGCGTTACCCAGGGCCAAGAGACCCAGTACTTC. Translation gives CSVTQGQETQYF.

The chain uses TRBV28 and TRBJ2-7; TRBD1 agrees at 10 bases. Germline V gene data show CDR1 as MDHEN and CDR2 as SYDVKM. V was clipped by 10 bases and J by 2 bases; unmatched bases: 2. The length of the CDR3 is 12 residues. CDR3 residues: CATGQGAYEQYV. In nucleotides, the CDR3 is TGTGCCACTGGACAGGGGGCCTACGAGCAGTACGTC.

The CDR3 sequence is CASRSQGAYNSPLHF. CDR3 nucleotides: TGTGCCAGCAGGTCTCAGGGGGCCTATAATTCACCCCTCCACTTT. The J gene is TRBJ1-6, the V gene TRBV25-1; 7 bases fit TRBD1. With 6 bases clipped from V and 2 bases from J, the junction kept 4 bases outside the gene matches. This CDR3 has 15 amino acids. Germline CDR1 and CDR2: MGHDK and SYGVNS.

The rearrangement joins TRBV5-1 to TRBJ1-1; TRBD1 agrees at 7 bases. V was clipped by 3 bases and J by 8 bases; unmatched bases: 10. Germline V lookup: CDR1 SGHRS, CDR2 YFSETQ. This CDR3 contains 14 residues. The CDR3 loop reads CASSWGETGTEAFF. CDR3 nucleotide sequence: TGCGCCAGCAGCTGGGGGGAGACAGGGACCGAAGCTTTCTTT.

The V call is TRBV6-5, the J call TRBJ2-7, with TRBD1 matching over 9 bases. CDR1 is MNHEY and CDR2 is SVGAGI in the germline V gene. The J segment lost 5 bases and the V segment lost 6 bases, leaving 11 bases of the junction unmatched. The CDR3 sequence is 15 residues long. DNA for the CDR3: TGTGCCAGCAGCCGGCCGGGACAGGGACCCCACGAGCAGTACTTC. Translating gives CASSRPGQGPHEQYF.

The J gene is TRBJ2-1, the V gene TRBV9; TRBD1 is a possible D gene (5 bases). From germline, CDR1 is SGDLS and CDR2 YYNGEE. CDR3 size: 14 residues. Trimming cost V 3 bases and J 2 bases, with 9 bases left between them. The CDR3 here is CASSARTTYNEQFF. As DNA, the CDR3 is TGTGCCAGCAGCGCGAGGACAACCTACAATGAGCAGTTCTTC.

The chain combines TRBV27 with TRBJ1-3, with a weak D call TRBD1 (5 bases). Germline loops: CDR1 MNHEY, CDR2 SMNVEV (reference sequence). The CDR3 extends over 13 amino acids. Trimming took off 3 bases at V and 9 bases at J, with 12 bases between the two ends. The CDR3 reads CASSLQGSGTIYF. For the CDR3, the DNA is TGTGCCAGCAGTTTGCAGGGTTCGGGCACCATATATTTT.

The rearrangement links TRBV18 to TRBJ2-7; 7 nucleotides line up with TRBD1. Looked up from germline, CDR1 is KGHSH and CDR2 is LQKENI. The CDR3 extends over 15 amino acids. V lost 2 bases, J lost 0 bases, and 4 bases stayed unmatched. The CDR3 DNA reads TGTGCCAGCTCACCAGAGACAGGGAGCTCCTACGAGCAGTACTTC. The encoded protein is CASSPETGSSYEQYF. The full variable domain, in which reference TRBV18 and TRBJ2-7 provide the parts outside the CDR3, is NAGVMQNPRHLVRRRGQEARLRCSPMKGHSHVYWYRQLPEEGLKFMVYLQKENIIDESGMPKERFSAEFPKEGPSILRIQQVVRGDSAAYFCASSPETGSSYEQYFGPGTRLTVT.

J is TRBJ2-5 and V is TRBV7-9; maybe TRBD2 (6 bases). Per the germline V gene, CDR1 is SEHNR and CDR2 is FQNEAQ (reference sequence). Trimming shortened V by 3 bases and J by 7 bases, and 15 bases separated the two germline ends. This CDR3 spans 14 amino acids. The CDR3 sequence: CASSLGLGVGTQYF. CDR3 nucleotide sequence: TGTGCCAGCAGCTTGGGACTCGGGGTTGGGACCCAGTACTTC.

The chain couples TRBV2 to TRBJ2-7; TRBD1 matches at 9 bases. The CDR3 runs to 13 residues. V shed 8 bases and J 2 bases; nucleotides not matched to a gene: 4. From germline, CDR1 is SNHLY and CDR2 FYNNEI. CDR3 in amino acids: CASEGQGTYEQYV. Written as DNA, the CDR3 is TGTGCCAGCGAGGGACAGGGCACCTACGAGCAGTACGTC.

The V and J genes are TRBV2 and TRBJ2-1; 7 nucleotides match TRBD2. Germline assignment: CDR1 SNHLY and CDR2 FYNNEI. The CDR3 is made up of 13 amino acids. The V and J ends lost 6 bases and 8 bases, in that order; junction bases with no gene match: 7. In DNA form, the CDR3 reads TGTGCCAGCAGCGGAGCGGGATACGATGAGCAGTTCTTC. This translates into CASSGAGYDEQFF.

In the case of this clone: Other DNA sequences of this sample code for an identical CDR3. For the CDR3, the DNA is TGTGCCAGCAGCCTAGGGACTAGCGGGGGAACAGATACGCAGTATTTT. Translation gives CASSLGTSGGTDTQYF. V usage is TRBV5-4 and J usage is TRBJ2-3, with TRBD2 matching over 14 bases. The CDR3 is made up of 16 amino acids. Germline CDR1 reads SGHNT; CDR2 reads YYREEE (reference sequence). With 4 bases clipped from V and 3 bases from J, the junction kept 4 bases outside the gene matches.

CDR3: CASSLEAGLYEQYV. The CDR3 DNA reads as TGTGCCAGCAGCCTCGAAGCAGGGCTGTACGAGCAGTACGTC. The chain carries TRBV4-2 and TRBJ2-7; D is possibly TRBD1 (5 bases). The germline V gene encodes CDR1 LGHNA and CDR2 YNFKEQ. This CDR3 region has 14 residues. Deletions cut 4 bases from V and 4 bases from J, with 14 bases between.

The rearrangement joins TRBV19 to TRBJ1-4; TRBD1 matches 10 bases. Unmatched junction bases numbered 9, after V lost 3 bases and J lost 11 bases. CDR1 and CDR2 from the germline V gene are LNHDA and SQIVND (reference sequence). There are 15 residues in the CDR3. CDR3 DNA: TGTGCCAGTAGTATTAGGACAGGGGGTATGAAGAAACTGTTTTTT. It is translated as CASSIRTGGMKKLFF.